Below are 16 T cell receptor beta chains sequenced from a single sample in a study of graft-versus-host responses after intestinal transplantation. Produced via immunoSEQ multiplex PCR; TCRdb's table is partial and in-frame only. Of roughly 56,000 clones in the sample, under 95% were seen once. The sample here was PBMCs, taken around 120 days after intestinal transplantation. The receptor set was obtained from a human patient who received an intestinal transplant, so some T cells may come from the graft donor.

This rearrangement joins TRBV15 to TRBJ2-7; D is undetermined. Trimming cost V 8 bases and J 2 bases, with 13 bases left between them. Germline CDR1 LNHNV, CDR2 YYDKDF (reference sequence). The CDR3 is 13 amino acids. Written as DNA, the CDR3 is TGTGCCACCGAGGATCGTGTAACCTACGAGCAGTACTTC. It specifies CATEDRVTYEQYF.

V is TRBV11-2 and J is TRBJ2-7; 13 nucleotides align to TRBD2. J was trimmed by 2 bases and V by 5 bases; bases with no gene match: 3. The CDR3 spans 15 residues. Germline CDR1 reads SGHAT; CDR2 reads FQNNGV. This chain's CDR3 is CASSGTSGRAYEQYF. The CDR3 DNA reads TGTGCCAGCAGCGGAACTAGCGGGAGGGCCTACGAGCAGTACTTC.

This chain uses TRBV10-2 with TRBJ1-2; D is unclear. This CDR3 has 14 residues. Germline CDR1 reads WSHSY; CDR2 reads SAAADI. Trimming pared 2 bases from V and 0 bases from J, leaving 7 bases between. This CDR3 is CASSELGPNYGYTF. The CDR3 nucleotides read TGCGCCAGCAGTGAGCTGGGCCCTAACTATGGCTACACCTTC.

The chain links TRBV11-2 to TRBJ2-1, with D maybe TRBD1 (6 bases). This CDR3 spans 14 amino acids. The germline V gene has CDR1 SGHAT and CDR2 FQNNGV. Trimming shortened V by 4 bases and J by 13 bases, and 20 bases separated the two germline ends. The CDR3 is CASSSPGDLGTQFF. DNA for the CDR3: TGTGCCAGCAGCTCTCCTGGTGATCTCGGGACACAGTTCTTC. The full variable domain, rest sourced from reference TRBV11-2 and TRBJ2-1, is EAGVAQSPRYKIIEKRQSVAFWCNPISGHATLYWYQQILGQGPKLLIQFQNNGVVDDSQLPKDRFSAERLKGVDSTLKIQPAKLEDSAVYLCASSSPGDLGTQFFGPGTRLTVL.

The chain uses TRBV7-2 and TRBJ2-1, with 9 bases lining up with TRBD2. Trimming at V came to 1 base and at J to 9 bases, leaving 10 bases not matched to a gene. The CDR3 runs 16 residues. CDR1 and CDR2 from the germline V gene are SGHTA and FQGNSA. Here the CDR3 reads CASSLDGGGASVEQFF. CDR3 nucleotides: TGTGCCAGCAGCTTAGACGGCGGGGGGGCCTCTGTTGAGCAGTTCTTC.

The chain is built from TRBV27 and TRBJ2-5; a possible D gene is TRBD1 (5 bases). CDR3 size: 15 residues. Germline assignment: CDR1 MNHEY and CDR2 SMNVEV (reference sequence). The germline V and J ends were trimmed by 3 bases and 4 bases, with 15 bases remaining between them. CDR3 in amino acids: CASSFWGARGETQYF. CDR3 nucleotide sequence: TGTGCCAGCAGTTTTTGGGGCGCAAGGGGAGAGACCCAGTACTTC.

The gene calls are TRBV4-1 and TRBJ2-7; 8 positions match TRBD1. CDR3 length: 16 residues. V was clipped by 1 base and J by 4 bases; unmatched bases: 9. Germline V gene lookup returns CDR1 MGHRA and CDR2 YSYEKL. The DNA of the CDR3 is TGCGCCAGCAGCCAAGGGACAGGGTGGCAGGGATACGAGCAGTACTTC. Amino acid sequence: CASSQGTGWQGYEQYF.

The gene calls are TRBV20-1 and TRBJ2-5; D not certain. The J call may not be correct, given that the DNA end is closer to TRBJ2-7. This CDR3 has 11 residues. Germline CDR1 is DFQATT and CDR2 is SNEGSKA (reference sequence). This chain's CDR3 is CSARPPSEQYF. The DNA of the CDR3 is TGCAGTGCTAGGCCACCTAGCGAGCAGTACTTC.

The gene calls are TRBV18 and TRBJ2-5; 9 bases match TRBD1. V trimming: 10 bases; J trimming: 5 bases; junction bases outside the gene matches: 8. The CDR3 consists of 13 residues. The germline V gene has CDR1 KGHSH and CDR2 LQKENI. CDR3 coding DNA: TGTGCCACCCAAGGACAGGGGATCGAGACCCAGTACTTC. It yields the protein CATQGQGIETQYF.

The rearrangement joins TRBV7-3 to TRBJ2-3, with 7 bases lining up with TRBD2. The V gene's germline CDR1 is SGHTA and CDR2 FQGTGA. The CDR3 sequence is 13 residues long. V lost 6 bases to trimming and J lost 6 bases; unmatched junction nucleotides: 6. The CDR3 nucleotides are TGTGCCAGCAGTAGCGGGTTAGGGGATACGCAGTATTTT. Its protein product is CASSSGLGDTQYF.

The chain couples TRBV27 to TRBJ1-2; 8 positions agree with TRBD1. CDR3 length: 14 amino acids. The germline gives CDR1 MNHEY, CDR2 SMNVEV (reference sequence). The V gene end was trimmed by 5 bases and the J gene end by 3 bases; junction bases not matched to a gene: 5. The CDR3 here is CASSGQGYHYGYTF. The CDR3 DNA sequence: TGTGCCAGCAGTGGACAGGGTTATCACTATGGCTACACCTTC.

Here the CDR3 DNA reads TGTGCCAGCAGCGTGACTAGCGGGAGTGGCTATGAGCAGTTCTTC. Protein product: CASSVTSGSGYEQFF. The chain uses TRBV9 and TRBJ2-1; TRBD2 aligns across 12 bases. CDR3 size: 15 residues. Germline loops: CDR1 SGDLS, CDR2 YYNGEE. Trimming cost V 2 bases and J 8 bases; bases outside gene matches: 5.

The V and J genes are TRBV7-9 and TRBJ2-7; tentatively, D is TRBD1 (6 bases). CDR3 length: 14 residues. Germline V gives CDR1 SEHNR, CDR2 FQNEAQ (reference sequence). The V end lost 1 base, the J end lost 0 bases, and 7 bases lay between the germline ends. The CDR3 here is CASSLEGGSYEQYF. The CDR3 nucleotides read TGTGCCAGCAGCTTAGAAGGGGGCTCCTACGAGCAGTACTTC.

A single count supports this clone. This chain joins TRBV5-5 and TRBJ1-2, with TRBD1 as a possible D gene (5 bases). From germline, CDR1 is SGHKS and CDR2 YYEKEE (reference sequence). Trimming left V 3 bases short and J 3 bases short, with 15 bases between. This CDR3 region has 15 residues. The CDR3 loop reads CASSWGDYAHYGYTF. Written as DNA, the CDR3 is TGTGCCAGCAGCTGGGGCGACTACGCACACTATGGCTACACCTTC.

The chain is built from TRBV5-1 and TRBJ2-7, with 9 bases fitting TRBD1. The length of the CDR3 is 16 residues. The V gene's germline CDR1 is SGHRS and CDR2 YFSETQ. With V trimmed by 1 base and J by 4 bases, 9 bases remained unmatched. CDR3 sequence reads: CASSLSPGQGYYEQYF. DNA of the CDR3: TGCGCCAGCAGCTTGTCTCCGGGACAGGGCTATTACGAGCAGTACTTC.

This clone came up once. The genes are TRBV5-1 and TRBJ2-1; 9 bases match TRBD2. The germline CDR1 and CDR2 sequences are SGHRS and YFSETQ. J was trimmed by 0 bases and V by 4 bases; bases with no gene match: 2. The CDR3 sequence is 15 residues long. The CDR3 protein is CASSISGSSYNEQFF. The CDR3, as DNA: TGCGCCAGCAGCATTAGCGGGAGCTCCTACAATGAGCAGTTCTTC.